This record looks at one T cell receptor beta chain sequence and its context. Its antigen specificity is not known. Base qualities were left out, and no much larger clone turns up one base away. The trial excluded patients who had a history of autoimmune disease or who were on systemic immunosuppression. Peripheral blood for TCR sequencing was drawn from every dose cohort at baseline, at cycle 4 day 1 and at cycle 7 day 1. The samples were taken from a phase I, first-in-human, multicenter, open-label dose-escalation trial of ivuxolimab. Adults with locally advanced or metastatic head and neck squamous cell, hepatocellular, melanoma or renal cell carcinoma were enrolled in the trial. Before TCR sequencing, CD4+ and CD8+ T cells were separately sorted from peripheral blood. These data come from a study of OX40 agonist ivuxolimab in advanced cancers. About the study as a whole: Ivuxolimab was a fully human IgG2 agonistic monoclonal antibody targeting the costimulatory receptor OX40 (CD134). Intravenous ivuxolimab was administered to patients every 2 weeks at six dose levels: 0.01, 0.1, 0.3, 1.5, 3 and 10 mg/kg. Of the roughly 50 dose-escalation patients, hepatocellular carcinoma was present in about 20, melanoma in approximately 15, renal cell carcinoma in 9 and head and neck cancer in 9. In the dose-escalation cohort, around four fifths of patients were male, and the mean age was around 65 years with a range of roughly 23 to 79. Patients were allowed to have had prior anti-PD-1, anti-PD-L1 or anti-CTLA-4 therapy, and roughly 40% of the dose-escalation patients had previously received checkpoint inhibitors. Partial responses occurred in three dose-escalation patients, of whom one had hepatocellular carcinoma and two had cutaneous melanoma. The purpose of peripheral TCRbeta sequencing was to test whether ivuxolimab changed TCR sequence diversity and led to clonal T-cell expansion. The paper covers the monotherapy dose-escalation part of the phase I ivuxolimab trial, which included N ≈ 50 patients.

CDR1 and CDR2 were assigned from the germline V gene as MNHEY and SVGAGI. V loses 5 bases, J loses 2 bases, and the germline ends lie 12 bases apart. The CDR3 sequence holds 14 residues, the cysteine and phenylalanine included. Just CDR3 DNA is preserved here, 42 bases in frame from base 1. Study-wide conclusions, independent of this receptor: Which antigens the clonally expanded peripheral T cells were specific for was not determined. Partial responders in the 0.1-3.0 mg/kg groups had among the lowest normalized peripheral clonal expansion, especially among CD8+ T cells. Low levels of normalized T-cell clonal expansion were also seen in some patients who did not respond. At doses of 0.1 to 3.0 mg/kg, clonal expansion of both CD4+ and CD8+ T cells in blood was seen between baseline and week 6. On average, CD8+ T cells showed more expanded clones than CD4+ T cells after ivuxolimab.

Genomic DNA was isolated from the sorted cells so that the TCRbeta CDR3 region could be sequenced. TCRbeta CDR3 regions were sequenced using the immunoSEQ Assay. TCRdb provides this immuneACCESS table in a form limited to in-frame rearrangements. Some clones are lacking; in checked studies, under half of them reflect an unresolved V gene, and why the rest are absent is not known. Recorded for this sample are about 60,000 clones; roughly 90% of them occurred a single time. 6.9% of the sample comes from the top ten. This TCR came from an adult with an advanced solid tumor such as melanoma, head and neck, liver or kidney cancer. The sample in question was CD4+ or CD8+ T cells sorted from blood, obtained in a trial of the OX40 agonist ivuxolimab. The chain links TRBV6-5 with TRBJ1-1; TRBD1 is perhaps the D gene, given 6 matching bases. The CDR3 protein is CASSRIRGNTEAFF. The DNA sequence is given as TGTGCCAGCAGTCGAATCAGGGGTAACACTGAAGCTTTCTTT.